One sample yielded the 20 T cell receptor beta chains listed below, sequenced in a study of cytomegalovirus exposure and HLA in healthy donors. Profiling relied on immunoSEQ multiplex PCR, and the TCRdb table lists in-frame clones only, not all of them. The table lists about 250,000 clones, just under 90% of them singletons. The sequencing input was PBMCs. All receptors come from a young man in good health and CMV-seronegative.

The rearrangement uses TRBV5-1 and TRBJ1-1; D gene unclear. This CDR3 is built from 16 residues. The V end was cut by 5 bases, the J end by 4 bases, with 21 bases between. CDR1 and CDR2 (germline): SGHRS, YFSETQ. CDR3 sequence: CASSLRAIGEGTEAFF. The CDR3 nucleotides are TGCGCCAGCAGTCTCCGGGCGATCGGGGAGGGCACTGAAGCTTTCTTT.

The rearrangement uses TRBV6-5 and TRBJ1-6; D is unclear. The CDR3 consists of 14 residues. The V gene's germline CDR1 is MNHEY and CDR2 SVGAGI. Trimming took off 2 bases at V and 5 bases at J, with 7 bases between the two ends. CDR3 protein: CASSYSFNNSPLHF. DNA of the CDR3: TGTGCCAGCAGTTACAGCTTCAATAATTCACCCCTCCACTTT.

The chain uses TRBV7-7 and TRBJ2-3; TRBD2 matches at 8 bases. CDR1 is SSHAT, CDR2 FNYEAQ, per germline (reference sequence). This CDR3 contains 14 residues. The ends lost 3 bases at V and 6 bases at J; junction bases unmatched: 5. The chain's CDR3 is CASSFGLASDTQYF. The CDR3 region has the DNA TGTGCCAGCAGCTTCGGACTAGCTTCGGATACGCAGTATTTT.

This clone was picked up one time. The V call is TRBV7-2, the J call TRBJ2-3, with D possibly being TRBD1 (5 bases). The V end lost 4 bases, the J end lost 0 bases, and 17 bases lay between the germline ends. CDR3 size: 17 residues. In germline, CDR1 is SGHTA, CDR2 FQGNSA. The CDR3 DNA is TGTGCCAGCAGCTCTCCCGGAAGGGGCCCTAGCACAGATACGCAGTATTTT. It is translated as CASSSPGRGPSTDTQYF.

A note on this clone: Sequence at one end of the junction differs from germline and may be a read error. The chain has TRBV7-2 and TRBJ2-2; 10 bases are a match to TRBD2. This CDR3 spans 14 amino acids. The germline gives CDR1 SGHTA, CDR2 FQGNSA. The CDR3 region has the DNA TGTGCCAGCAGATTAGCGGGAGGATCCGGGGAGCTGTTTTTT. As protein: CASRLAGGSGELFF.

This chain connects TRBV6-5 to TRBJ2-7, with 7 positions matching TRBD1. The CDR3 contains 15 residues. V shed 0 bases, J shed 1 base, and the junction held 3 bases outside the gene matches. Germline V gives CDR1 MNHEY, CDR2 SVGAGI. CDR3 nucleotides: TGTGCCAGCAGTTACTCCTCGGGACAGTCCTACGAGCAGTACTTC. Its translation: CASSYSSGQSYEQYF.

The CDR3 loop reads CASSFLAGVSSGINEQFF. The CDR3 nucleotides read TGCGCCAGCAGCTTTTTAGCGGGAGTTTCGTCGGGTATCAATGAGCAGTTCTTC. The V and J genes are TRBV5-1 and TRBJ2-1, with 9 bases aligning to TRBD2. Trimming at V came to 2 bases and at J to 6 bases, leaving 15 bases not matched to a gene. Per germline, CDR1 SGHRS and CDR2 YFSETQ. CDR3 length: 18 amino acids.

The chain employs TRBV28 and TRBJ1-5; a weak D match, TRBD1 (6 bases). V was pared by 3 bases and J by 5 bases, with 14 bases between. The CDR3 covers 15 residues. CDR1 and CDR2 from the germline V gene are MDHEN and SYDVKM. The CDR3 is CASSFRGGRDQPQHF. CDR3 DNA: TGTGCCAGCAGTTTTAGAGGGGGGAGGGATCAGCCCCAGCATTTT. The full variable domain, with the rest looked up from reference TRBV28 and TRBJ1-5, is DVKVTQSSRYLVKRTGEKVFLECVQDMDHENMFWYRQDPGLGLRLIYFSYDVKMKEKGDIPEGYSVSREKKERFSLILESASTNQTSMYLCASSFRGGRDQPQHFGDGTRLSIL.

The chain combines TRBV9 with TRBJ1-2; D call uncertain. Germline CDR1 SGDLS, CDR2 YYNGEE. With 2 bases removed from V and 7 bases from J, the gap between germline ends came to 9 bases. The CDR3 consists of 12 residues. DNA of the CDR3: TGTGCCAGCAGCGTCTCCGGCGGTGGCTACACCTTC. This encodes CASSVSGGGYTF.

The chain is built from TRBV4-2 and TRBJ2-5; 7 bases agree with TRBD1. This CDR3 comprises 15 residues. The ends lost 4 bases at V and 2 bases at J; junction bases unmatched: 7. Germline V gene sequence: CDR1 LGHNA, CDR2 YNFKEQ. This CDR3 is CASSPRDSEQETQYF. The CDR3, as DNA: TGTGCCAGCAGCCCCCGGGACAGTGAGCAAGAGACCCAGTACTTC.

The genes are TRBV11-2 and TRBJ2-1, with TRBD1 as a possible D gene (5 bases). The CDR3 length is 15 residues. The V gene's germline CDR1 is SGHAT and CDR2 FQNNGV. V was trimmed by 5 bases and J by 8 bases, leaving 19 bases between them. The CDR3 sequence is CASSPPSDKHHEQFF. The CDR3 DNA is TGTGCCAGCAGCCCCCCATCGGACAAGCACCATGAGCAGTTCTTC.

J is TRBJ2-1 and V is TRBV30; 9 nucleotides agree with TRBD1. The CDR3 has 12 amino acids. The trim removed 8 bases at V and 7 bases at J, leaving 6 bases unmatched. Germline assignment: CDR1 GTSNPN and CDR2 SVGIG (reference sequence). The CDR3 DNA reads TGTGCCGCGGACAGGGGAGGTAATGAGCAGTTCTTC. Encoded protein: CAADRGGNEQFF.

The gene calls are TRBV5-3 and TRBJ1-1; perhaps TRBD1 as D (5 bases). TRBV5-3 is placed among ORFs of uncertain function. The germline V and J ends were trimmed by 4 bases and 1 base, with 14 bases remaining between them. The CDR3 is 15 amino acids. The CDR3 DNA follows: TGTGCCAGAAGCGTCAAAAAGACAGCGAACACTGAAGCTTTCTTT. As protein: CARSVKKTANTEAFF.

The chain joins TRBV7-9 to TRBJ2-3, with 8 bases lining up with TRBD1. CDR1 is SEHNR, CDR2 FQNEAQ, per germline (reference sequence). The ends lost 5 bases at V and 10 bases at J; junction bases unmatched: 2. This CDR3 contains 11 residues. CDR3 coding DNA: TGTGCCAGCAGCAAGGACAGGGCGCAGTATTTT. It yields the protein CASSKDRAQYF. Looking up the rest from reference TRBV7-9 and TRBJ2-3 gives the full variable domain: DTGVSQNPRHKITKRGQNVTFRCDPISEHNRLYWYRQTLGQGPEFLTYFQNEAQLEKSRLLSDRFSAERPKGSFSTLEIQRTEQGDSAMYLCASSKDRAQYFGPGTRLTVL.

J is TRBJ1-3 and V is TRBV5-6; the D gene is possibly TRBD1 (6 bases). CDR1 is SGHDT, CDR2 YYEEEE, per germline. The V and J ends lost 3 bases and 0 bases respectively, with 10 bases between them. This CDR3 spans 15 amino acids. The CDR3 spells CASSSRDTSGNTIYF. The CDR3 DNA reads TGTGCCAGCAGCTCCCGGGACACCTCTGGAAACACCATATATTTT.

Comments on this clone: A read error may produce the germline difference seen at one junction end. V and J are TRBV5-1 and TRBJ1-1; a possible D gene is TRBD1 (6 bases). The CDR3 has 12 residues. Germline V lookup: CDR1 SGHRS, CDR2 YFSETQ. Here the CDR3 reads CASSFPGAEAFF. DNA of the CDR3: TGCGCCAGCAGCTTTCCAGGGGCTGAGGCTTTCTTT.

The V gene is TRBV6-5, the J gene TRBJ1-6; D perhaps matches TRBD1 (5 bases). Germline loops: CDR1 MNHEY, CDR2 SVGAGI. This CDR3 region has 14 residues. The germline V and J ends were trimmed by 8 bases and 10 bases, with 18 bases remaining between them. CDR3 DNA: TGTGCCAGCCGCGAGATGGGAGGGGTATCACCCCTCCACTTT. The encoded protein is CASREMGGVSPLHF.

CDR3 coding DNA: TGTGCCATCAGTCCTAACCCAGGGGCCTACGAGCAGTACTTC. Encoded protein: CAISPNPGAYEQYF. This chain links TRBV10-3 with TRBJ2-7, with a tentative D call TRBD1 (6 bases). The CDR3 covers 14 residues. Trimming took off 5 bases at V and 2 bases at J, with 13 bases between the two ends. The V gene's germline CDR1 is ENHRY and CDR2 SYGVKD.

The V and J genes are TRBV28 and TRBJ1-6, with TRBD1 as a possible D gene (5 bases). This CDR3 spans 15 amino acids. CDR1 is MDHEN and CDR2 is SYDVKM in the germline V gene. V lost 6 bases to trimming and J lost 9 bases, with 18 bases between them. The DNA of the CDR3 is TGTGCCAGCAGCCTTAGAAGGGGCGGAACTTCACCCCTCCACTTT. Translation: CASSLRRGGTSPLHF. Filled out from reference TRBV28 and TRBJ1-6, the complete variable domain reads DVKVTQSSRYLVKRTGEKVFLECVQDMDHENMFWYRQDPGLGLRLIYFSYDVKMKEKGDIPEGYSVSREKKERFSLILESASTNQTSMYLCASSLRRGGTSPLHFGNGTRLTVT.

The gene calls are TRBV30 and TRBJ2-3, with D hard to call. The germline V gene has CDR1 GTSNPN and CDR2 SVGIG (reference sequence). The V and J ends lost 2 bases and 6 bases respectively, with 12 bases between them. The CDR3 is 13 residues long. The CDR3 DNA follows: TGTGCCTGGAGTCGTAGTATCGGGGATACGCAGTATTTT. This translates into CAWSRSIGDTQYF.